One sample yielded the 13 T cell receptor beta chains listed below, sequenced in a study of T cells in Graves' hyperthyroidism and ophthalmopathy. Researchers amplified the TCR beta CDR3 regions from RNA transcripts. The TCR CDR3 was amplified in a first-round RT-PCR using the HTBI primer set. One entry per CDR3 protein, called by TCRdb with MiXCR from the multiplex PCR reads. The repertoire holds 200,000 to 250,000 distinct CDR3 sequences, with around 17% as singletons. The source material was blood. The receptors here all came from a woman aged 45-59 years with Graves' hyperthyroidism.

The chain carries TRBV29-1 and TRBJ2-1, with TRBD2 matching 15 bases. Losses at the gene ends were 7 bases for V and 2 bases for J; bases not matched to a gene: 9. CDR1 is SQVTM, CDR2 ANQGSEA, per germline. This CDR3 comprises 17 residues. CDR3 DNA sequence: TGCAGCGCCCATGGGACTAGCGGGAGGAGTCCCTACAATGAGCAGTTCTTC. The encoded protein is CSAHGTSGRSPYNEQFF.

This clonotype was observed at least ten times. The V gene is TRBV30, the J gene TRBJ1-1, with D uncertain. From germline, CDR1 is GTSNPN and CDR2 SVGIG (reference sequence). This CDR3 contains 11 residues. V shed 2 bases and J shed 7 bases, with 8 bases lying between them. CDR3 protein: CAWSQRDEAFF. CDR3 DNA: TGTGCCTGGAGTCAACGGGATGAAGCTTTCTTT.

The rearrangement joins TRBV20-1 to TRBJ1-2, with D perhaps TRBD1 (5 bases). There are 13 residues in the CDR3. CDR1 and CDR2 from the germline V gene are DFQATT and SNEGSKA (reference sequence). Trimming pared 2 bases from V and 7 bases from J, leaving 14 bases between. The CDR3 loop reads CSARSPAGGGYTF. CDR3 DNA: TGCAGTGCTAGATCCCCGGCGGGGGGTGGCTACACCTTC.

This clonotype showed up just a few times. The gene calls are TRBV5-1 and TRBJ1-1; 7 bases agree with TRBD1. V lost 0 bases and J lost 7; bases outside the gene matches: 3. The length of the CDR3 is 13 residues. Germline CDR1 SGHRS, CDR2 YFSETQ. The CDR3 DNA reads as TGCGCCAGCAGCTTGGCGGACAGGATTGAAGCTTTCTTT. Protein sequence: CASSLADRIEAFF.

In this sample, this clonotype turned up a few times. V gene TRBV19 combines with J gene TRBJ1-1, with 8 bases aligning to TRBD1. With V trimmed by 5 bases and J by 0 bases, 8 bases remained unmatched. In germline, CDR1 is LNHDA, CDR2 SQIVND (reference sequence). This CDR3 has 16 amino acids. For the CDR3, the DNA is TGTGCCAGTAGTGAGGGCCGACAGGGGCTGAACACTGAAGCTTTCTTT. Encoded protein: CASSEGRQGLNTEAFF. The full variable domain, its missing parts supplied by reference TRBV19 and TRBJ1-1, is DGGITQSPKYLFRKEGQNVTLSCEQNLNHDAMYWYRQDPGQGLRLIYYSQIVNDFQKGDIAEGYSVSREKKESFPLTVTSAQKNPTAFYLCASSEGRQGLNTEAFFGQGTRLTVV.

Many counts were recorded for this clonotype. The chain recombines TRBV5-1 with TRBJ1-1; D possibly corresponds to TRBD1 (5 bases). Trimming cost V 4 bases and J 1 base, with 14 bases left between them. The germline V gene encodes CDR1 SGHRS and CDR2 YFSETQ. The CDR3 is made up of 15 amino acids. The CDR3 DNA is TGCGCCAGCAGCACCACAGGAGACGGGAACACTGAAGCTTTCTTT. Translated: CASSTTGDGNTEAFF.

V is TRBV6-1 and J is TRBJ2-1; 9 nucleotides line up with TRBD2. V lost 0 bases, J lost 8 bases, and 5 bases stayed unmatched. From germline, CDR1 is MNHNS and CDR2 SASEGT. This CDR3 has 15 residues. The CDR3 is CASSEAEAGGDEQFF. The DNA of the CDR3 is TGTGCCAGCAGTGAAGCGGAAGCGGGGGGTGATGAGCAGTTCTTC.

The sample holds a few counts of this clonotype. The genes are TRBV20-1 and TRBJ1-6; D perhaps matches TRBD1 (5 bases). The V gene lost 0 bases and the J gene lost 6 bases, with 9 bases spanning the gap. The CDR3 totals 14 residues. The germline CDR1 and CDR2 sequences are DFQATT and SNEGSKA (reference sequence). The CDR3 region has the DNA TGCAGTGCTAGAGACACCGGGGGTAATTCACCCCTCCACTTT. Protein product: CSARDTGGNSPLHF.

This clonotype was seen a few times. The J gene is TRBJ2-7, the V gene TRBV29-1; TRBD1 agrees at 8 bases. J gave up 0 bases and V 4 bases, and 2 bases lay outside the gene matches. This CDR3 comprises 13 residues. Germline loops: CDR1 SQVTM, CDR2 ANQGSEA. DNA of the CDR3: TGCAGCGTTGGGACAGGGTACTCCTACGAGCAGTACTTC. Its protein product is CSVGTGYSYEQYF.

V usage is TRBV10-3 and J usage is TRBJ1-1; the match to TRBD1 covers 9 bases. The CDR3 totals 14 residues. V lost 6 bases and J lost 6; bases outside the gene matches: 8. The germline CDR1 and CDR2 sequences are ENHRY and SYGVKD. CDR3 nucleotides: TGTGCCATCAGATTGGGGACAGGGTATTCTGAAGCTTTCTTT. Its translation is CAIRLGTGYSEAFF.

The CDR3 is CSARDGGYGANVLTF. The CDR3 coding sequence is TGCAGTGCTAGAGATGGGGGGTATGGGGCCAACGTCCTGACTTTC. The V call is TRBV20-1, the J call TRBJ2-6, with D possibly being TRBD2 (6 bases). The CDR3 totals 15 residues. Germline CDR1 DFQATT, CDR2 SNEGSKA (reference sequence). Trimming removed 0 bases from V and 3 bases from J, with 9 bases in between.

With respect to this clonotype: This clone may be a read error of a much larger clone one base away. The rearrangement joins TRBV11-2 to TRBJ1-3; D gene uncertain. V lost 4 bases to trimming and J lost 0 bases, with 13 bases between them. This CDR3 is built from 16 residues. CDR1 is SGHAT, CDR2 FQNNGV, per germline. CDR3 DNA sequence: TGTGCCAGCAGCTCAGATCGGAGCTTCTCTGGAAACACCATATATTTT. Amino acids: CASSSDRSFSGNTIYF.

J is TRBJ1-5 and V is TRBV19; D unresolved. CDR3 length: 14 amino acids. The germline CDR1 and CDR2 sequences are LNHDA and SQIVND (reference sequence). Trimming cost V 6 bases and J 1 base, with 10 bases left between them. CDR3 nucleotides: TGTGCCAGTAGCCGAGAGGCCAGCAATCAGCCCCAGCATTTT. Translating gives CASSREASNQPQHF.